This T cell receptor beta chain was profiled in a study of radiation and T cells in renal cell carcinoma. Study at large: Nephrectomy followed 15 Gy stereotactic body radiation by 4 weeks. Study-level results: Baseline intratumoral clonotype presence is unknown without pretreatment biopsies. In blood, top tumor clones expanded by 2 weeks, shrinking by 4.

Time point noted: blood 2 weeks post-SBRT. Treatment: 15 Gy SBRT to primary tumor, nephrectomy 4 weeks later. Radiation-treated patients gave blood at baseline, week 2 and week 4. Data came from immunoSEQ multiplex PCR; TCRdb stores just in-frame clones and leaves some out. The sample contains under 150,000 clones, roughly four fifths of which appear only once. The CDR3 is 15 amino acids. V was pared by 5 bases and J by 5 bases, with 15 bases between. Germline loops: CDR1 LNHDA, CDR2 SQIVND (reference sequence). In the case of this clone: The antigen remains unidentified.

This receptor was obtained from a woman in her sixties with renal cell carcinoma. This chain connects TRBV19 to TRBJ1-4; the D is unclear. Specimen: blood, collected from a patient whose treatment included radiotherapy and nephrectomy. The CDR3, as DNA: TGTGCCAGTAGTCCCAGACTTACTGAGAATGAAAAACTGTTTTTT. Residues: CASSPRLTENEKLFF.